This TCR beta chain was documented in a study of T cell changes during pregnancy in multiple sclerosis. Repertoires were generated with immunoSEQ multiplex PCR, while TCRdb's copy carries only in-frame clones and drops some. Of some 30,000 clones in the sample, about nine tenths are singletons; the top ten hold 6% to 8%. The CDR3 has 15 residues. CDR1 is SGHNT and CDR2 is YYREEE in the germline V gene (reference sequence). The V gene end was trimmed by 2 bases and the J gene end by 0 bases; junction bases not matched to a gene: 4. Sequenced material: CD8+ T cells from peripheral blood mononuclear cells, taken in the second trimester of pregnancy. The receptor was isolated from a female donor with multiple sclerosis, enrolled in a pregnancy study. The V call is TRBV5-4, the J call TRBJ1-2; 7 bases line up with TRBD1. For the CDR3, the DNA is TGTGCCAGCAGCTTACGGGACAGAGCTAACTATGGCTACACCTTC. Translating gives CASSLRDRANYGYTF.